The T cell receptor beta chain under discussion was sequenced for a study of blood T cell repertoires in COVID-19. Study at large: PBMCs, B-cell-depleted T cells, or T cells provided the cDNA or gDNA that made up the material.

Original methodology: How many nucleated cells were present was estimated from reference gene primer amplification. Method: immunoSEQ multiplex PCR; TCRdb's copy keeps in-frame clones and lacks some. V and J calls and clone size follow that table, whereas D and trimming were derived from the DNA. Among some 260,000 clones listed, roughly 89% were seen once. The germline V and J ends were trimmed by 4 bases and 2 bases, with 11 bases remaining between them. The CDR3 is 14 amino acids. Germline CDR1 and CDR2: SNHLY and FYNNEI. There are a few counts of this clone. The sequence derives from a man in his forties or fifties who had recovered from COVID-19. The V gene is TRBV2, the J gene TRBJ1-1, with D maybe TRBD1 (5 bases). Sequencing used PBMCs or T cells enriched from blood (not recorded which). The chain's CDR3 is CASSGAGRNTEAFF. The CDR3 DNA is TGTGCCAGCAGTGGGGCAGGGCGAAACACTGAAGCTTTCTTT.